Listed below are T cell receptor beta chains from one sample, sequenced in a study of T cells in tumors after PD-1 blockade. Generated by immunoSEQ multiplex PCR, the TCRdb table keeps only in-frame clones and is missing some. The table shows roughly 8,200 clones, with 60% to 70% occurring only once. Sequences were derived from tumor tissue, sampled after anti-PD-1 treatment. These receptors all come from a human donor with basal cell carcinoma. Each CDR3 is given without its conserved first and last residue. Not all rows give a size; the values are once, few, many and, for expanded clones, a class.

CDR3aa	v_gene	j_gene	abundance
ASTQDRGRRDEAF	TRBV5-6	TRBJ1-1	-
ASRAPLGAGEKLF	TRBV6-5	TRBJ1-4	-
AWSRQGYGYT	TRBV30	TRBJ1-2	-
AFTDRERSYSNQPQH	TRBV30	TRBJ1-5	-
ASSIRDRARRNTGELF	TRBV19	TRBJ2-2	-
ASSGQGQSEKLF	TRBV5-6	TRBJ1-4	-
ASSYGTGASGANVLT	TRBV7-8	TRBJ2-6	-
ASSPQTGTGNTIY	TRBV18	TRBJ1-3	few
ASSLTVSNYGYT	TRBV5-1	TRBJ1-2	medium-sized
ASTTGGTRRQPQH	TRBV6-6	TRBJ1-5	-
ASKLGGAGYGYT	TRBV5-1	TRBJ1-2	-
ASSQDHPSLPTDTQY	TRBV3-1/TRBV3-2	TRBJ2-3	-
ASSKGTARTNYGYT	TRBV19	TRBJ1-2	-
AWSQTGGARKAF	TRBV30	TRBJ1-1	-
ASSRSRGNEQF	TRBV7-2	TRBJ2-1	-
SVDAEDRGAGNTIY	TRBV29-1	TRBJ1-3	-
ASSRGQGGWDGYT	TRBV6-5	TRBJ1-2	-
SASLPGRDNSPLH	TRBV20-1	TRBJ1-6	-
ASSFPRDRVSDTQY	TRBV11-3	TRBJ2-3	-
ATSSQGPRYGYT	TRBV15	TRBJ1-2	-
ASSQDGTGGALSEQY	TRBV4-1	TRBJ2-7	few
ASSLFPGLALTGELF	TRBV7-8	TRBJ2-2	few
ASRTLQGSDGYT	TRBV9	TRBJ1-2	-
ASRTGADTQY	TRBV5-6	TRBJ2-3	-
ASRQNTGELF	TRBV27	TRBJ2-2	-
ASNRRGGRGTRSPLH	TRBV19	TRBJ1-6	-
ASSLSGGVSYGYT	TRBV5-1	TRBJ1-2	-
SANLVDTQY	TRBV20-1	TRBJ2-3	-
ASSDRGTGELF	TRBV27	TRBJ2-2	-
ASRAFGSQGNTEAF	TRBV5-6	TRBJ1-1	-
ASSWRGNTGELF	TRBV5-6	TRBJ2-2	-
ASSDGSSYNEQF	TRBV6-4	TRBJ2-1	-
ASSFGRRGGAKGTQY	TRBV7-9	TRBJ2-3	-
ASSSGGRETQY	TRBV7-3	TRBJ2-5	large
ASSAGPATGQF	TRBV7-9	TRBJ2-1	few
ATSRGTRGGTDTQY	TRBV15	TRBJ2-3	-
ASRPSAQETQY	TRBV12-3/TRBV12-4	TRBJ2-5	-